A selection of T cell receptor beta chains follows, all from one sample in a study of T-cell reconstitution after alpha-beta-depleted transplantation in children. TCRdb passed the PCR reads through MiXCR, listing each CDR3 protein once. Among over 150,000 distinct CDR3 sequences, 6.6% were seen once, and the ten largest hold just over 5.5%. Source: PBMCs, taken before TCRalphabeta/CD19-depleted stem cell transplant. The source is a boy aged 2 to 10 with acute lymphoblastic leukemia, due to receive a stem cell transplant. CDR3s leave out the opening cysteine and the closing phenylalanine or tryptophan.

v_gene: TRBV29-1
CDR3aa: SVGQISNQPQH

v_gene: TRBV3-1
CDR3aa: ASSLRSPGDEQY

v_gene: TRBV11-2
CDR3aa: ASSLDRGSWETQY

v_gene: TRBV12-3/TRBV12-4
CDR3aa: ASSASADTQY

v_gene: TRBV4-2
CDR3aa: ASSQDGRKLQY

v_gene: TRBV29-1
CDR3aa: SVEEQGYNYGYT

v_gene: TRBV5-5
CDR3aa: ASSVAPGPGLYEQY

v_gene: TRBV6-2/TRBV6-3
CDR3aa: ASSYGLAGAEQF

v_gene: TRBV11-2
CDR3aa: ASSHQTNMNTEAF

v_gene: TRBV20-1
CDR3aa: SARSAGGVLRATDTQY

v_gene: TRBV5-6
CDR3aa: ASRERGTNTEELF

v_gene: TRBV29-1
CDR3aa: SARTSGLDEQF

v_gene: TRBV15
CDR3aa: ATGRTKHNEQF

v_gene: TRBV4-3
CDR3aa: ASSQDVQGRQPQH

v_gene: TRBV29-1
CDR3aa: SVEILAAQETQY

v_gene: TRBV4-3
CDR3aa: ASSLVRDSRNEQF

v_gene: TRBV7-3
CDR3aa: ASSLLRVHEQY

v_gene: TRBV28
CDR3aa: ASSSTVRRGYT

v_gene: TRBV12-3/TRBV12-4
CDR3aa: ASSPWTLRQTQY

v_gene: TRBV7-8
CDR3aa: ASSPSAAEAF

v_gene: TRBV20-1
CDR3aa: SAGQGNTEAF

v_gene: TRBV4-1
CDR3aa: ASSLRTSESTGELF

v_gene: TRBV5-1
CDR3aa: ASSPNFGGSDYGYT

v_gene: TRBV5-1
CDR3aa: ASSGLGQGGAEAF

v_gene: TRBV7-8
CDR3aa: ASSLGRSGITDTQY

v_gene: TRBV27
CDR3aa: ASGRQVAYEQY

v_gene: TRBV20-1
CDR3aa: SASSSVRGETQY

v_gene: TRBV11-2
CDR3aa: ASSLGAGKETQY

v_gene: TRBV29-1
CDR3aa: SVIGEQF

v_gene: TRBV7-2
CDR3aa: ASSLALAGGSYNEQF

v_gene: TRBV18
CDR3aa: ASSPLEETQY

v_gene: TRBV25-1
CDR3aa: ASSERNRVAEAF

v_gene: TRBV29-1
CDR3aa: SVELGGDSYEQY

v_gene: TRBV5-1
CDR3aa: ASCLDGGASADTQY

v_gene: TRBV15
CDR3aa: ATSGSKRAYNEQF

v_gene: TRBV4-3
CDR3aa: ASTSGLHSGEQY

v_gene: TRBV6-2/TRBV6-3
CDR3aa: ASNRIQGYEQY

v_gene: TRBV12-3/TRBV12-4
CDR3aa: ASSLTAGNAYEQY

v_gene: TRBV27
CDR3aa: ASRNGASSYEQY

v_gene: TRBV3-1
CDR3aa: ASSRGEDEQF

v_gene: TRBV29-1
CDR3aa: SVEIQGGQPQH

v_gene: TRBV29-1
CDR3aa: SVEGLPNYEQY

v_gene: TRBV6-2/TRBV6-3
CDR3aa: ASRGPGTPAAEQF

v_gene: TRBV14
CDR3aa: ASSRWMTSGANVLT

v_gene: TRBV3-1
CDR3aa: ASSRNTVLAGGVGEQF